This T cell receptor (beta chain) was observed in a study of post-analysis software for immune sequencing data. Broader study findings: Compared with controls, patients had more of about 5 TRBV segments, including TRBV5-6, TRBV5-1 and TRBV20-1. Strong co-clustering by F measure was seen for same-batch samples.

About this clonotype itself: Antigen: not known.

The CDR3 is 15 residues long. V lost 3 bases and J 3 bases, leaving 12 bases between the germline ends. Germline CDR1 is SEHNR and CDR2 is FQNEAQ (reference sequence). Unique molecular identifiers were present in the TCR beta cDNA libraries. Input populations of 1 to 10 million T cells gave rise to approximately 480,000 cDNA molecules. Via MiXCR, TCRdb re-called the PCR reads, giving one row per CDR3 protein. The sample lists some 690,000 distinct CDR3 sequences; just under 30% were seen once. This clonotype was sampled from a girl aged 10-17 years with multiple sclerosis. The sequenced sample was blood. The chain joins TRBV7-9 to TRBJ2-1; possible D gene TRBD2, 6 bases. CDR3 region: CASSFPGTVYNEQFF. The CDR3 region has the DNA TGTGCCAGCAGCTTCCCCGGGACTGTCTACAATGAGCAGTTCTTC.